A selection of T cell receptor beta chains follows, all from one sample in a study of blood T cells in healthy people across ages. TCRdb ran MiXCR on the 5' RACE reads and lists one entry per CDR3 protein. The sample records around 710,000 distinct CDR3 sequences, roughly 43% being singletons. Sample: blood. The receptors were gathered from a woman aged 55 to 70 in good health. Both conserved end residues are part of each CDR3. Each record gives: CDR3 protein, CDR3 length, J gene, V gene, clone size. A clone size is listed for some rows: how often the clone was seen (once, few, many), or a class if it is expanded.

CDR3 protein: CASSSSGGYNEQFF
CDR3 length: 14
J gene: TRBJ2-1
V gene: TRBV5-1
clone size: many

CDR3 protein: CASSFRAGGNEQYF
CDR3 length: 14
J gene: TRBJ2-7
V gene: TRBV5-1
clone size: .

CDR3 protein: CASSYNPRGQRKNNSPLHF
CDR3 length: 19
J gene: TRBJ1-6
V gene: TRBV6-2/TRBV6-3
clone size: .

CDR3 protein: CASSPAGAHGNTIYF
CDR3 length: 15
J gene: TRBJ1-3
V gene: TRBV5-5
clone size: few

CDR3 protein: CSARDGQTLGIQYF
CDR3 length: 14
J gene: TRBJ2-4
V gene: TRBV20-1
clone size: .

CDR3 protein: CASSLGRETGELFF
CDR3 length: 14
J gene: TRBJ2-2
V gene: TRBV28
clone size: .

CDR3 protein: CASSQGRGNTEAFF
CDR3 length: 14
J gene: TRBJ1-1
V gene: TRBV27
clone size: few

CDR3 protein: CASAQGYNEQYF
CDR3 length: 12
J gene: .
V gene: TRBV28
clone size: .

CDR3 protein: CASSHLLSSYEQYF
CDR3 length: 14
J gene: TRBJ2-7
V gene: TRBV3-1
clone size: .

CDR3 protein: CAISAGRGHNTEAFF
CDR3 length: 15
J gene: TRBJ1-1
V gene: TRBV10-3
clone size: few

CDR3 protein: CASSVGGTSGEETQYF
CDR3 length: 16
J gene: TRBJ2-5
V gene: TRBV9
clone size: few

CDR3 protein: CASSPPVLSGHTEAFF
CDR3 length: 16
J gene: TRBJ1-1
V gene: TRBV18
clone size: few

CDR3 protein: CASSSATLPNYNEQYF
CDR3 length: 16
J gene: TRBJ2-5
V gene: TRBV11-2
clone size: .

CDR3 protein: CSGRGGSGANVLTF
CDR3 length: 14
J gene: TRBJ2-6
V gene: TRBV20-1
clone size: .

CDR3 protein: CASSPGQGTANEKLFF
CDR3 length: 16
J gene: TRBJ1-4
V gene: TRBV6-5
clone size: .

CDR3 protein: CASSLGQILAKNIQYF
CDR3 length: 16
J gene: TRBJ2-4
V gene: TRBV27
clone size: .

CDR3 protein: CASSQDSGRSYNEQFF
CDR3 length: 16
J gene: TRBJ2-1
V gene: TRBV4-1
clone size: .

CDR3 protein: CASSPDSILAKNIQYF
CDR3 length: 16
J gene: TRBJ2-4
V gene: TRBV4-2
clone size: few

CDR3 protein: CSVGWASSEQFF
CDR3 length: 12
J gene: TRBJ2-1
V gene: TRBV29-1
clone size: few

CDR3 protein: CASSMDRNQGTQYF
CDR3 length: 14
J gene: TRBJ2-5
V gene: TRBV11-3
clone size: .

CDR3 protein: CSASQAGGSQETQYF
CDR3 length: 15
J gene: TRBJ2-5
V gene: TRBV20-1
clone size: .

CDR3 protein: CASVGTGDTQPQHF
CDR3 length: 14
J gene: TRBJ1-5
V gene: TRBV12-5
clone size: .

CDR3 protein: CAISGPRQGSGYGYTF
CDR3 length: 16
J gene: TRBJ1-2
V gene: TRBV10-3
clone size: few

CDR3 protein: CSAGALNTEAFF
CDR3 length: 12
J gene: TRBJ1-1
V gene: TRBV29-1
clone size: .

CDR3 protein: CASSFNRNEQYF
CDR3 length: 12
J gene: TRBJ2-5
V gene: TRBV7-6
clone size: .

CDR3 protein: CAGGSSRETQYF
CDR3 length: 12
J gene: TRBJ2-5
V gene: TRBV28
clone size: .

CDR3 protein: CATEGNQETQYF
CDR3 length: 12
J gene: TRBJ2-5
V gene: TRBV28
clone size: few

CDR3 protein: CASSGLSETQYF
CDR3 length: 12
J gene: .
V gene: TRBV6-2/TRBV6-3
clone size: .

CDR3 protein: CASSSIDRGLYEQYF
CDR3 length: 15
J gene: TRBJ2-7
V gene: TRBV11-2
clone size: .

CDR3 protein: CASSQRWNEQFF
CDR3 length: 12
J gene: TRBJ2-1
V gene: TRBV4-1
clone size: .

CDR3 protein: CASSREGGSYEQYF
CDR3 length: 14
J gene: TRBJ2-7
V gene: TRBV6-6
clone size: .

CDR3 protein: CASSEAGAYNEQFF
CDR3 length: 14
J gene: TRBJ2-1
V gene: TRBV6-1
clone size: .

CDR3 protein: CASSPTGVARDGYTF
CDR3 length: 15
J gene: TRBJ1-2
V gene: TRBV5-1
clone size: few

CDR3 protein: CVSSVRDRAHQETQYF
CDR3 length: 16
J gene: TRBJ2-5
V gene: TRBV21-1
clone size: .

CDR3 protein: CANSFGGGGYNEQFF
CDR3 length: 15
J gene: TRBJ2-1
V gene: TRBV2
clone size: .

CDR3 protein: CSGGQGVRETQYF
CDR3 length: 13
J gene: .
V gene: TRBV20-1
clone size: .

CDR3 protein: CAISMDRRAQFF
CDR3 length: 12
J gene: TRBJ2-1
V gene: TRBV10-3
clone size: .

CDR3 protein: CAVSESYEQYF
CDR3 length: 11
J gene: TRBJ2-7
V gene: TRBV10-3
clone size: .